These T cell receptor beta chains were read from a single sample in a study of CD8+ T cells in alopecia areata. TCRdb keeps only in-frame clones here, not all; method: immunoSEQ multiplex PCR. The sample carries 220,000 or so clones, 50% to 65% recorded once. Sequencing was performed on CD4+ T cells sorted from blood, taken at week 0. Receptors were obtained from a human donor with alopecia areata. The CDR3 runs from the conserved cysteine through the conserved F or W. Fields, in order: D gene, V gene, J gene, CDR3 length, clone size, CDR3 DNA, CDR3 protein. The D gene is left open where the match is weak. Expanded clones get a size class; other rows say once, few or many, or leave the size out.

D: TRBD1
V: TRBV5-1
J: TRBJ2-7
length: 14
size: NA
DNA: TGCGCCAGCAGCCCGGGACAGGCCTTGGACGAGCAGTACTTC
CDR3: CASSPGQALDEQYF

D: NA
V: TRBV30
J: TRBJ1-2
length: 13
size: few
DNA: TGTGCCTGGAGTGTTTCGTACGTCTATGGCTACACCTTC
CDR3: CAWSVSYVYGYTF

D: NA
V: TRBV5-1
J: TRBJ1-1
length: 16
size: NA
DNA: TGCGCCAGCAGCTTGGCTAGTCCCAGGGAATACACTGAAGCTTTCTTT
CDR3: CASSLASPREYTEAFF

D: NA
V: TRBV5-1
J: TRBJ1-2
length: 11
size: NA
DNA: TGCGCCAGCAGCTTAGGATATGGCTACACCTTC
CDR3: CASSLGYGYTF

D: TRBD1
V: TRBV7-2
J: TRBJ1-2
length: 14
size: NA
DNA: TGTGCCAGCAGCTCCGGGACAGCTTACTATGGCTACACCTTC
CDR3: CASSSGTAYYGYTF

D: TRBD2
V: TRBV13
J: TRBJ2-7
length: 15
size: NA
DNA: TGTGCCAGCAGCCAACTAGCGGGGAGCTCCTACGAGCAGTACTTC
CDR3: CASSQLAGSSYEQYF

D: NA
V: TRBV6-1
J: TRBJ2-7
length: 17
size: few
DNA: TGTGCCAGCAGTGAAATTTCGGGCTCGACAACCACCTACGAGCAGTACTTC
CDR3: CASSEISGSTTTYEQYF

D: NA
V: TRBV6-4
J: TRBJ1-5
length: 12
size: NA
DNA: TGTGCCAGCAGTGACGGGCATCAGCCCCAGCATTTT
CDR3: CASSDGHQPQHF

D: TRBD1
V: TRBV30
J: TRBJ1-2
length: 13
size: NA
DNA: TGTGCCTGTCGGACAGGGGACTTCTATGGCTACACCTTC
CDR3: CACRTGDFYGYTF

D: TRBD1
V: TRBV5-1
J: TRBJ2-1
length: 16
size: few
DNA: TGCGCCAGCAGTATCACGGGACAGGGGGCCTACAATGAGCAGTTCTTC
CDR3: CASSITGQGAYNEQFF

D: NA
V: TRBV5-4
J: TRBJ2-2
length: 15
size: NA
DNA: TGTGCCAGCAGCACAGGACAGAGAGTCACCGGGGAGCTGTTTTTT
CDR3: CASSTGQRVTGELFF

D: TRBD1
V: TRBV5-4
J: TRBJ2-7
length: 14
size: NA
DNA: TGTGCCAGCAGGCGACAGGGTGGACCCTACGAGCAGTACTTC
CDR3: CASRRQGGPYEQYF

D: TRBD1
V: TRBV18
J: TRBJ1-1
length: 15
size: NA
DNA: TGTGCCAGCTCACCTCCGGGACAGTCGAACACTGAAGCTTTCTTT
CDR3: CASSPPGQSNTEAFF

D: NA
V: TRBV7-6
J: TRBJ1-5
length: 14
size: once
DNA: TGTGCCAGCAGCTTAGGAACAGGCAATCAGCCCCAGCATTTT
CDR3: CASSLGTGNQPQHF

D: NA
V: TRBV27
J: TRBJ1-3
length: 14
size: once
DNA: TGTGCCAGCAGTGTGGGTATTACTGGAAACACCATATATTTT
CDR3: CASSVGITGNTIYF

D: NA
V: TRBV7-8
J: TRBJ2-3
length: 11
size: NA
DNA: TGTGCCAGCAGCGAAGTAGATACGCAGTATTTT
CDR3: CASSEVDTQYF

D: NA
V: TRBV5-1
J: TRBJ2-7
length: 14
size: NA
DNA: TGCGCCAGCAGCTTGGTTGGGGGTAACTACGAGCAGTACTTC
CDR3: CASSLVGGNYEQYF

D: NA
V: TRBV2
J: TRBJ2-3
length: 15
size: NA
DNA: TGTGCCAGCAGTGTAGGCGGGGCTAGCACAGATACGCAGTATTTT
CDR3: CASSVGGASTDTQYF

D: NA
V: TRBV9
J: TRBJ1-2
length: 14
size: NA
DNA: TGTGCCAGCAGCGGTACAGGGATACGGGCTGGCTACACCTTC
CDR3: CASSGTGIRAGYTF

D: TRBD1
V: TRBV4-2
J: TRBJ1-5
length: 17
size: once
DNA: TGTGCCAGCAGCCAAGACACAGGGGGCTGGAGCAATCAGCCCCAGCATTTT
CDR3: CASSQDTGGWSNQPQHF

D: NA
V: TRBV13
J: TRBJ2-2
length: 18
size: NA
DNA: TGTGCCAGCAGCCCAGGGCGCGGTACCCACTCGAACACCGGGGAGCTGTTTTTT
CDR3: CASSPGRGTHSNTGELFF

D: TRBD1
V: TRBV29-1
J: TRBJ2-7
length: 11
size: NA
DNA: TGCAGCGTCGGACAGGGTTTCGAGCAGTACTTC
CDR3: CSVGQGFEQYF

D: TRBD2
V: TRBV12-5
J: TRBJ2-1
length: 17
size: NA
DNA: TGTGCTAGTGGTTTGTCCCGGACTAGCGGGATATACAATGAGCAGTTCTTC
CDR3: CASGLSRTSGIYNEQFF

D: NA
V: TRBV4-2
J: TRBJ2-7
length: 15
size: NA
DNA: TGTGCCAGCAGCCAAGACCGAGTTCAGGAACGCGAGCAGTACTTC
CDR3: CASSQDRVQEREQYF

D: TRBD2
V: TRBV5-6
J: TRBJ2-3
length: 18
size: NA
DNA: TGTGCCAGCAGCTATGGACTAGCGGGGGGGCTTGGGCCAGATACGCAGTATTTT
CDR3: CASSYGLAGGLGPDTQYF

D: TRBD1
V: TRBV7-9
J: TRBJ1-1
length: 14
size: few
DNA: TGTGCCAGCAGCTGGGCAGGGGGGAACACTGAAGCTTTCTTT
CDR3: CASSWAGGNTEAFF

D: NA
V: TRBV7-9
J: TRBJ2-7
length: 14
size: NA
DNA: TGTGCCAGCAGCCTTTCCGGGAGTGCCTTCGAGCAGTACTTC
CDR3: CASSLSGSAFEQYF

D: NA
V: TRBV29-1
J: TRBJ2-3
length: 12
size: NA
DNA: TGCAGCGTGGCTGAAAGACTAGTTGCGCAGTATTTT
CDR3: CSVAERLVAQYF

D: NA
V: TRBV4-1
J: TRBJ1-2
length: 16
size: NA
DNA: TGCGCCAGCAGCCAACTTCTAACAGGGATGGCATATGGCTACACCTTC
CDR3: CASSQLLTGMAYGYTF

D: NA
V: TRBV5-1
J: TRBJ2-7
length: 15
size: NA
DNA: TGCGCCAGCAGCTTGGGTGGTTCTACCGGCTACGAGCAGTACTTC
CDR3: CASSLGGSTGYEQYF

D: NA
V: TRBV29-1
J: TRBJ1-5
length: 14
size: once
DNA: TGCAGCGTTAAAGTAGGTACAGCCAATTCGCCCCAGCATTTT
CDR3: CSVKVGTANSPQHF

D: NA
V: TRBV21-1
J: TRBJ2-7
length: 14
size: NA
DNA: TGTGCCAGCAGCAAAGGGGGCGGCTCCTACGAGCAGTACTTC
CDR3: CASSKGGGSYEQYF

D: NA
V: TRBV30
J: TRBJ2-5
length: 12
size: few
DNA: TGTGCCTGGAGGGGGGGGGCAAAGACCCAGTACTTC
CDR3: CAWRGGAKTQYF

D: NA
V: TRBV11-2
J: TRBJ2-7
length: 14
size: NA
DNA: TGTGCCAGCAGCTTACAGGAGAGCTCCTACGAGCAGTACTTC
CDR3: CASSLQESSYEQYF

D: NA
V: TRBV7-9
J: TRBJ1-1
length: 14
size: few
DNA: TGTGCCAGCAGCCGCAGACAGCAGAACACTGAAGCTTTCTTT
CDR3: CASSRRQQNTEAFF

D: NA
V: TRBV6-1
J: TRBJ2-3
length: 15
size: NA
DNA: TGTGCCAGCACATTAGCTCGTAGTAACGCAGATACGCAGTATTTT
CDR3: CASTLARSNADTQYF

D: NA
V: TRBV2
J: TRBJ2-7
length: 15
size: NA
DNA: TGTGCCAGCAGTGATATAACGGGAGACAGCTACGAGCAGTACTTC
CDR3: CASSDITGDSYEQYF

D: NA
V: TRBV15
J: TRBJ2-4
length: 13
size: NA
DNA: TGTGCCACCAGCAGGTCTGGGGCCGCCCGTCAGTACTTC
CDR3: CATSRSGAARQYF

D: NA
V: TRBV5-4
J: TRBJ2-3
length: 14
size: NA
DNA: TGTGCCAGCAGCTTGTCCGGGGCGGGAGATACGCAGTATTTT
CDR3: CASSLSGAGDTQYF

D: NA
V: TRBV7-9
J: TRBJ2-1
length: 10
size: NA
DNA: TGTGCCAGCGCTACTAATGAGCAGTTCTTC
CDR3: CASATNEQFF